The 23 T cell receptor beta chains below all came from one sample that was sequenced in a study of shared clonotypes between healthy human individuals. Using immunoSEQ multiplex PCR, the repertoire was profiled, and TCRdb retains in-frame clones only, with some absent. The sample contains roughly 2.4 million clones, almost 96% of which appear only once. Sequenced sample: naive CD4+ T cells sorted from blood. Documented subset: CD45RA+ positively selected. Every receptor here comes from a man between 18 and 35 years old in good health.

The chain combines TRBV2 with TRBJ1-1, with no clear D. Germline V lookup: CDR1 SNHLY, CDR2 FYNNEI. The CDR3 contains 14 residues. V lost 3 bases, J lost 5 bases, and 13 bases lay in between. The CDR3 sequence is CASSERQLLTEAFF. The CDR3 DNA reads TGTGCCAGCAGTGAGCGCCAGTTACTAACTGAAGCTTTCTTT.

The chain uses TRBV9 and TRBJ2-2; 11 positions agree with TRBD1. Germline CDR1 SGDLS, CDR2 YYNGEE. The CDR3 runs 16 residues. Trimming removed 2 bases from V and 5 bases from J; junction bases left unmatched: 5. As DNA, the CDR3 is TGTGCCAGCAGCGTCTCCGGGACAGGGGGGACCGGGGAGCTGTTTTTT. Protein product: CASSVSGTGGTGELFF.

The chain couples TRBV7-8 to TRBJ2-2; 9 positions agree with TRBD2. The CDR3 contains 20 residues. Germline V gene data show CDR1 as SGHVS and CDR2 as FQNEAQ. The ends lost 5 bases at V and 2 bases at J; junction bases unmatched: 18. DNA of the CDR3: TGTGCCAGCAGCCCGCGGACAGATCTTTGGCGGGAGGGAAACACCGGGGAGCTGTTTTTT. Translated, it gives CASSPRTDLWREGNTGELFF.

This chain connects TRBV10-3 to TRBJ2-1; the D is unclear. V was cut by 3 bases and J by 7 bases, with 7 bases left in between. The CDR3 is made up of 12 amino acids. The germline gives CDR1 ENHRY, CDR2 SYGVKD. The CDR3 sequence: CAISDWGNEQFF. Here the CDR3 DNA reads TGTGCCATCAGTGACTGGGGTAATGAGCAGTTCTTC.

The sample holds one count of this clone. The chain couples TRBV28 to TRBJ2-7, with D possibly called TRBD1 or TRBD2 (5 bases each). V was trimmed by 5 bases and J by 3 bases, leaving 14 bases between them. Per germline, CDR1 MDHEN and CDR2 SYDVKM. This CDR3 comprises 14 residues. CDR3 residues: CASSAPGSLYEQYF. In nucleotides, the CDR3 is TGTGCCAGCAGTGCCCCAGGGAGCCTCTACGAGCAGTACTTC.

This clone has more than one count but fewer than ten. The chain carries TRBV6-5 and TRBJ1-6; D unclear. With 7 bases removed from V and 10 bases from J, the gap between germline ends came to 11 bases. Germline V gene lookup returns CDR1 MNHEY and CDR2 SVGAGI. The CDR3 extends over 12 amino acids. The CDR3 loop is CASKEKGSPLHF. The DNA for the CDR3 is TGTGCCAGCAAGGAGAAGGGATCACCCCTCCACTTT.

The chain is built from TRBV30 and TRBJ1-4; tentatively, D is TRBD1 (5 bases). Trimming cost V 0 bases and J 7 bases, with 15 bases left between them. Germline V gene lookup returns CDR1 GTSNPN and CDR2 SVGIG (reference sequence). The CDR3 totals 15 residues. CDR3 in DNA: TGTGCCTGGAGTGTACGTCCCGGGGGAGGTGAAAAACTGTTTTTT. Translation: CAWSVRPGGGEKLFF.

CDR3 nucleotides: TGTGCCAGTAGTTCTCCTCAGGGAAGAGGCAACTCACCCCTCCACTTT. Translation: CASSSPQGRGNSPLHF. This chain joins TRBV19 and TRBJ1-6, with a tentative D call TRBD1 (5 bases). In germline, CDR1 is LNHDA, CDR2 SQIVND (reference sequence). Trimming took off 5 bases at V and 10 bases at J, with 21 bases between the two ends. CDR3 size: 16 residues.

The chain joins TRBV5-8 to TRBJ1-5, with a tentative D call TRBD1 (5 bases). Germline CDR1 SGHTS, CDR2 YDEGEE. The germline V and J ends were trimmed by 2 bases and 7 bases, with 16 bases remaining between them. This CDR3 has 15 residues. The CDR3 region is CASSFLAGWEQPQHF. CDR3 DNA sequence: TGTGCCAGCAGCTTCCTGGCAGGGTGGGAGCAGCCCCAGCATTTT. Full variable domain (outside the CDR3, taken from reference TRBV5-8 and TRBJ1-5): EAGVTQSPTHLIKTRGQQATLRCSPISGHTSVYWYQQALGLGLQFLLWYDEGEERNRGNFPPRFSGRQFPNYSSELNVNALELEDSALYLCASSFLAGWEQPQHFGDGTRLSIL.

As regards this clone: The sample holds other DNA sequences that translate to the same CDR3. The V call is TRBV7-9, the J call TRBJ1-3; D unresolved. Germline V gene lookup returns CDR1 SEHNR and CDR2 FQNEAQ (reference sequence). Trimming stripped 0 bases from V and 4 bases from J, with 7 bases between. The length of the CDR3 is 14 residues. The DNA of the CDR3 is TGTGCCAGCAGCTTAGCCGGCAGCGGAAACACCATATATTTT. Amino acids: CASSLAGSGNTIYF.

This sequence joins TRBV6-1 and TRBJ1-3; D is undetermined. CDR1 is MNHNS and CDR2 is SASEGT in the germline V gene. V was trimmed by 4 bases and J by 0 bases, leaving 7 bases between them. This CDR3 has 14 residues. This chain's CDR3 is CASSVNLSGNTIYF. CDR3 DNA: TGTGCCAGCAGTGTGAATCTCTCTGGAAACACCATATATTTT.

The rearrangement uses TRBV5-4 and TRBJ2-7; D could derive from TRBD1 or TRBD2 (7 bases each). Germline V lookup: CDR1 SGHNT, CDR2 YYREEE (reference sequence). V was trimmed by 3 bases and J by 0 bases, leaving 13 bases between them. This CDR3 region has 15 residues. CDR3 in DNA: TGTGCCAGCAGCTGGCAGGGGGGGGACTCCTACGAGCAGTACTTC. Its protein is CASSWQGGDSYEQYF.

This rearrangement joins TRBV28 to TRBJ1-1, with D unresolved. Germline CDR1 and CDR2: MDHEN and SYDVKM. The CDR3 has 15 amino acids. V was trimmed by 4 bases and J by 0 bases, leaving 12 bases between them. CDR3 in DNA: TGTGCCAGCAGTTCATTTCCAAGGGTGAACACTGAAGCTTTCTTT. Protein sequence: CASSSFPRVNTEAFF.

CDR3 sequence (DNA): TGTGCCAGCAGCCTTTGGGGACAGCTCGGAAACACCATATATTTT. It yields the protein CASSLWGQLGNTIYF. This chain uses TRBV11-2 with TRBJ1-3, with 7 bases fitting TRBD1. The germline gives CDR1 SGHAT, CDR2 FQNNGV. There are 15 residues in the CDR3. V trimming: 5 bases; J trimming: 4 bases; junction bases outside the gene matches: 8.

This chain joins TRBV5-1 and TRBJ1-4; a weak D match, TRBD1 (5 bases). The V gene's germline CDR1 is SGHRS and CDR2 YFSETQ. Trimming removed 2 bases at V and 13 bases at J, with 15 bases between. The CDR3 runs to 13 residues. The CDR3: CASSLELHGGLFF. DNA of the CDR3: TGCGCCAGCAGCTTAGAACTTCATGGGGGACTGTTTTTT.

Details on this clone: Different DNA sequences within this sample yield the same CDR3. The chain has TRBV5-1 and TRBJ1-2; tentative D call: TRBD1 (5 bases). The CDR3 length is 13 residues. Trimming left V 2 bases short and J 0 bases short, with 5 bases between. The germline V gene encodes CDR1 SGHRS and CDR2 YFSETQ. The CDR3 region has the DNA TGCGCCAGCAGCTTAGGGGCTAACTATGGCTACACCTTC. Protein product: CASSLGANYGYTF. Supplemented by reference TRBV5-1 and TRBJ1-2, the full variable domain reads KAGVTQTPRYLIKTRGQQVTLSCSPISGHRSVSWYQQTPGQGLQFLFEYFSETQRNKGNFPGRFSGRQFSNSRSEMNVSTLELGDSALYLCASSLGANYGYTFGSGTRLTVV.

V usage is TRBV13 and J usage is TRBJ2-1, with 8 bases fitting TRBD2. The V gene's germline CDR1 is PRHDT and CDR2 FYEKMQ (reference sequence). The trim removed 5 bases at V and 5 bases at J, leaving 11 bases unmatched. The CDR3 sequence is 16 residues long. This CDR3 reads CASSILEAGVHNEQFF. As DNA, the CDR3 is TGTGCCAGCAGCATACTGGAAGCGGGAGTCCACAATGAGCAGTTCTTC.

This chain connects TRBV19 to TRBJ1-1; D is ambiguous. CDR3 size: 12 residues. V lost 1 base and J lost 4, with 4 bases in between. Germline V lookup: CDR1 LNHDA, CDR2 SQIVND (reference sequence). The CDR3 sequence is CASSIGATEAFF. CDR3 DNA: TGTGCCAGTAGTATAGGAGCCACTGAAGCTTTCTTT.

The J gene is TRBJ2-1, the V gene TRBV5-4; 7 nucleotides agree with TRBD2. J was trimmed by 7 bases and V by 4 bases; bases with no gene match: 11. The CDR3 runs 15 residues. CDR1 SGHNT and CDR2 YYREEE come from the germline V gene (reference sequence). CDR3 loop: CASSPSTSRWNEQFF. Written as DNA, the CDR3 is TGTGCCAGCAGCCCTTCGACTAGCAGGTGGAATGAGCAGTTCTTC.

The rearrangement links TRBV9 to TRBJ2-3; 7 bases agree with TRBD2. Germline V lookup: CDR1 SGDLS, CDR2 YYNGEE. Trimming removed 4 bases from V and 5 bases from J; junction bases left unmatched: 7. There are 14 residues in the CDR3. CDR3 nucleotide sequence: TGTGCCAGCAGCCCCCGACTAGCAGAAGATACGCAGTATTTT. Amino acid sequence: CASSPRLAEDTQYF.

The CDR3, as DNA: TGTGCCAGCAGGCGAGGGGGGTTGGCTGAAGCTTTCTTT. Its protein product is CASRRGGLAEAFF. J is TRBJ1-1 and V is TRBV28, with D maybe TRBD1 (6 bases). CDR3 length: 13 amino acids. CDR1 and CDR2 (germline): MDHEN, SYDVKM. V was trimmed by 6 bases and J by 6 bases, leaving 14 bases between them. Full variable domain (rest looked up from reference TRBV28 and TRBJ1-1): DVKVTQSSRYLVKRTGEKVFLECVQDMDHENMFWYRQDPGLGLRLIYFSYDVKMKEKGDIPEGYSVSREKKERFSLILESASTNQTSMYLCASRRGGLAEAFFGQGTRLTVV.

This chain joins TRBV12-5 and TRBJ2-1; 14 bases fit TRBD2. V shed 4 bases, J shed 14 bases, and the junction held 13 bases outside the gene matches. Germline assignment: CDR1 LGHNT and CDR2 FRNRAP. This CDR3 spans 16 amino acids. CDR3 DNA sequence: TGTGCTAGTGGTTCCTCTCCGGGACTAGCGGGAGATAATGAGTTCTTC. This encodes CASGSSPGLAGDNEFF.

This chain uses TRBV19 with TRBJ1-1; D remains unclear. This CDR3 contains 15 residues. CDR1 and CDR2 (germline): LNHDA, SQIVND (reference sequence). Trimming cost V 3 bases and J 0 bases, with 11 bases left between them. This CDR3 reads CASSISWQMNTEAFF. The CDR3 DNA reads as TGTGCCAGTAGTATCAGTTGGCAGATGAACACTGAAGCTTTCTTT.